This TCR beta chain is from a study of T-cell reconstitution after alpha-beta-depleted transplantation in children. Unique molecular identifiers tagged the TCRbeta library. One entry per CDR3 protein results from TCRdb running MiXCR on the PCR reads. The sample holds fewer than 200,000 distinct CDR3 sequences, approximately 6.8% seen once. This clonotype was recorded a few times. The sequence derives from a human donor who donated a stem cell graft to a child with Wiskott-Aldrich syndrome. The sequences come from PBMCs from the stem cell graft donor, collected from the stem cell graft.

The CDR3 DNA is TGTGCCAGCAGTGAATGGTCGCCGATAGGCAGAGCTATCCCCCAGCATTTT. Protein product: CASSEWSPIGRAIPQHF. The chain has TRBV6-1 and TRBJ1-5; D is ambiguous. CDR1 is MNHNS, CDR2 SASEGT, per germline. Trimming left V 2 bases short and J 10 bases short, with 24 bases between. CDR3 size: 17 residues.